Listed below are T cell receptor beta chains from one sample, sequenced in a study of T-cell reconstitution after alpha-beta-depleted transplantation in children. TCRdb analysed the PCR reads with MiXCR anew, one entry per CDR3 protein. In the table there are hundreds of thousands of distinct CDR3 sequences, roughly a tenth of which are singletons. The sequencing used PBMCs, collected before TCRalphabeta/CD19-depleted stem cell transplant. These receptors were obtained from a child aged 2 to 15 with inherited bone marrow failure, due to receive a stem cell transplant. CDR3s include the opening cysteine and the closing phenylalanine or tryptophan. D genes are given only for firm matches. The listing skips clone size in some rows; elsewhere it reads once, few, many or a size class.

clone_size,j_call,d_call,v_call,cdr3_nt,cdr3_aa
few,TRBJ2-7,TRBD2,TRBV3-1,TGTGCCAGCAGCGGTCCGGGACTAGGGTACGAGCAGTACTTC,CASSGPGLGYEQYF
many,TRBJ2-7,TRBD1,TRBV6-2/TRBV6-3,TGTGCCAGCAGCCGCGGACAGGGCCTCGCCTTAGAGCAGTACTTC,CASSRGQGLALEQYF
NA,TRBJ2-7,NA,TRBV7-9,TGTGCCAGCAGCTTACCAGCGGAACACTACGAGCAGTACTTC,CASSLPAEHYEQYF
many,TRBJ1-3,NA,TRBV9,TGTGCCAGCAGCGTAGAAGGGGTCTCCGGAAACACCATATATTTT,CASSVEGVSGNTIYF
many,TRBJ2-5,NA,TRBV20-1,TGCAGTGCTAGGATACAGGGACCGGGTCCAGAGACCCAGTACTTC,CSARIQGPGPETQYF
many,TRBJ2-1,NA,TRBV20-1,TGCAGTGCTAGAGATTCCGGGCATGAGCAGTTCTTC,CSARDSGHEQFF
many,TRBJ2-1,TRBD2,TRBV24-1,TGTGCCACCAGTACCCTAGCGGGATCAACATACAATGAGCAGTTCTTC,CATSTLAGSTYNEQFF
many,TRBJ2-1,TRBD2,TRBV25-1,TGTGCCAGCAACCCACTAGCGGGAGGGCCTCTCGGCAATGAGCAGTTCTTC,CASNPLAGGPLGNEQFF
many,TRBJ2-3,NA,TRBV4-2,TGTGCCAGCAGCCAAGATGGCAGACCAGGCACAGATACGCAGTATTTT,CASSQDGRPGTDTQYF
many,TRBJ1-1,NA,TRBV20-1,TGCAGTGCCCCGCCGTTGTTGAACACTGAAGCTTTCTTT,CSAPPLLNTEAFF
many,TRBJ2-7,NA,TRBV28,TGTGCCAGCAAGTCCCTTCTGCGGAGGAGCTACGAGCAGTACTTC,CASKSLLRRSYEQYF
many,TRBJ1-2,TRBD1,TRBV10-3,TGTGCCATCAGTCGACAGGGGGAGGGCTATGGCTACACCTTC,CAISRQGEGYGYTF
many,TRBJ2-5,TRBD1,TRBV28,TGTGCCAGCAGTTTATGGAGACACACAGGGGAGGAGACCCAGTACTTC,CASSLWRHTGEETQYF
NA,TRBJ2-7,TRBD2,TRBV2,TGTGCCAGCAGTGAAGGGACTAGCGGGCTCTACGAGCAGTACTTC,CASSEGTSGLYEQYF
few,TRBJ2-5,NA,TRBV19,TGTGCCAGTAGTATACGACAGCAAGAGACCCAGTACTTC,CASSIRQQETQYF
NA,TRBJ1-2,NA,TRBV15,TGTGCCACCAGCAGAGTGGCACAGGAGGCTAACTATGGCTACACCTTC,CATSRVAQEANYGYTF
many,TRBJ2-7,TRBD2,TRBV4-3,TGCGCCAGCAGCCACCTCGGGACTAGCGCAACCTACGAGCAGTACTTC,CASSHLGTSATYEQYF
many,TRBJ2-7,NA,TRBV12-3/TRBV12-4,TGTGCCAGCAGCCGCCGCACAGGGAACTACGAGCAGTACTTC,CASSRRTGNYEQYF
many,TRBJ1-2,NA,TRBV5-1,TGCGCCAGCAGCTTGGGAGTCGGAAACCGGGGCTACACCTTC,CASSLGVGNRGYTF
many,TRBJ2-1,NA,TRBV20-1,TGCAGTGCTATGGGGGAGAGCTCCTACAATGAGCAGTTCTTC,CSAMGESSYNEQFF
few,TRBJ1-6,NA,TRBV27,TGTGCCAGCAGTTTATATTCCCGGGGGGCGATCTATAATTCACCCCTCCACTTT,CASSLYSRGAIYNSPLHF
many,TRBJ2-3,NA,TRBV3-1,TGTGCCAGCAGCCAAGATAGCTATACGCAGTATTTT,CASSQDSYTQYF
NA,TRBJ2-5,TRBD1,TRBV4-1,TGCGCCAGTGGACAGGGCGAGACCCAGTACTTC,CASGQGETQYF
many,TRBJ2-1,TRBD2,TRBV15,TGTGCCACCAGCAGGGGACTAGCGGGATACTCCTACAATGAGCAGTTCTTC,CATSRGLAGYSYNEQFF
NA,TRBJ2-1,TRBD2,TRBV9,TGTGCCAGCAGCGTAGCGTCTAGCGGGAGGGCGGAGGGGGACAATGAGCAGTTCTTC,CASSVASSGRAEGDNEQFF
few,TRBJ1-5,NA,TRBV20-1,TGCAGTGCTAGAACAGCAAGCAATCAGCCCCAGCATTTT,CSARTASNQPQHF
many,TRBJ2-7,NA,TRBV5-1,TGCGCCAGCAGCTTTGCAGGGGACCCCTACGAGCAGTACTTC,CASSFAGDPYEQYF
many,TRBJ1-2,TRBD1,TRBV9,TGTGCCAGCACCACAACAGGGGGCAACTATGGCTACACCTTC,CASTTTGGNYGYTF
NA,TRBJ1-1,NA,TRBV29-1,TGCAGCGTTGTTGGGGGTAAGGGGTACACTGAAGCTTTCTTT,CSVVGGKGYTEAFF
NA,TRBJ2-7,TRBD1,TRBV28,TGTGCCAGCAGTTCCGGGACAGGGTTCTGGGGCGAGCAGTACTTC,CASSSGTGFWGEQYF
many,TRBJ2-1,TRBD2,TRBV27,TGTGCCAGCAGTTCCGGACTAGCGGGGTTACTTGAGCAGTTCTTC,CASSSGLAGLLEQFF
few,TRBJ2-3,NA,TRBV12-3/TRBV12-4,TGTGCCAGCACCGGGGCCTCAGTCGGTCCTTTCACAGATACGCAGTATTTT,CASTGASVGPFTDTQYF
many,TRBJ1-1,NA,TRBV4-1,TGCGCCAGCAGCCCCGGGCTGAACACTGAAGCTTTCTTT,CASSPGLNTEAFF
many,TRBJ2-5,TRBD2,TRBV7-9,TGTGCCAGCAGCCTACTAGCGGGAGGAGTGGGAGAGACCCAGTACTTC,CASSLLAGGVGETQYF
many,TRBJ2-3,TRBD2,TRBV4-3,TGCGCCAGCAGCCCACTAGCGGGAGGTCTTGGTTCCACAGATACGCAGTATTTT,CASSPLAGGLGSTDTQYF
many,TRBJ1-3,NA,TRBV12-3/TRBV12-4,TGTGCCAGCAGTTTAAACAGGCCGTCTGGAAACACCATATATTTT,CASSLNRPSGNTIYF
many,TRBJ1-4,NA,TRBV20-1,TGCAGTGCTAGTCTGGCTGGGTCTAATGAAAAACTGTTTTTT,CSASLAGSNEKLFF
many,TRBJ1-2,NA,TRBV10-3,TGTGCCATCAGTGAGCGGGAGATTAGGTATGGCTACACCTTC,CAISEREIRYGYTF
many,TRBJ2-2,TRBD1,TRBV4-3,TGCGCCAGCAGCCAGAGACAGGGAGATAGGACCGGGGAGCTGTTTTTT,CASSQRQGDRTGELFF
many,TRBJ2-7,NA,TRBV20-1,TGCAGTGCGAGAAGGGACTTCTACGAGCAGTACTTC,CSARRDFYEQYF
few,TRBJ2-5,TRBD1,TRBV7-9,TGTGCCAGCAGCTCTTGGGACAGGGTCATGTTAGAGACCCAGTACTTC,CASSSWDRVMLETQYF
NA,TRBJ2-4,NA,TRBV4-1,TGCGCCAGCATACGGGACTTCAAAAACATTCAGTACTTC,CASIRDFKNIQYF
few,TRBJ2-5,NA,TRBV6-5,TGTGCCAGCAGCTACACGGGGGCGTTGGAGACCCAGTACTTC,CASSYTGALETQYF
many,TRBJ1-1,NA,TRBV7-8,TGTGCCAGCACCGGGAGACAGGCTGTAGCTCCAAACACTGAAGCTTTCTTT,CASTGRQAVAPNTEAFF
many,TRBJ2-1,TRBD2,TRBV5-1,TGCGCCAGCAGCTTGGGGGGACTAGCGGGAAATGAGCAGTTCTTC,CASSLGGLAGNEQFF
once,TRBJ2-1,TRBD1,TRBV19,TGTGCCAGTAGTTTATACAGGGGTCCAAGGGCCTACAATGAGCAGTTCTTC,CASSLYRGPRAYNEQFF
few,TRBJ1-4,NA,TRBV4-2,TGTGCCAGCAGCCCCCAGGCGAGGGAAAAACTGTTTTTT,CASSPQAREKLFF
many,TRBJ1-5,NA,TRBV4-3,TGCGCCAGCAGCCAAGATATGGGACCGCCAAATCAGCCCCAGCATTTT,CASSQDMGPPNQPQHF
many,TRBJ2-1,NA,TRBV12-3/TRBV12-4,TGTGCCAGCATCAAGCGGAGCTCCTACAATGAGCAGTTCTTC,CASIKRSSYNEQFF
many,TRBJ2-7,TRBD2,TRBV7-9,TGTGCCAGCAGCTCGTCGACTAGCGGGAGATACGAGCAGTACTTC,CASSSSTSGRYEQYF
many,TRBJ2-5,NA,TRBV20-1,TGCAGTGTTCCTGGACATGAAAAAGAGACCCAGTACTTC,CSVPGHEKETQYF
many,TRBJ2-4,NA,TRBV7-2,TGTGCCAGCAGCTTAAGGTTCGGAAACATTCAGTACTTC,CASSLRFGNIQYF